The clone carrying this T cell receptor (beta chain) was seen a few times. Its antigen is not known. Trimming pared 0 bases from V and 6 bases from J, leaving 10 bases between. The CDR3 has 14 residues. Germline V CDR1 and CDR2: WNHNN, SYGVQD (reference sequence). PCR amplification relied on 60 Vbeta primers (plus 13 Jbeta primers). This table comes from immunoSEQ multiplex PCR, and its TCRdb copy is limited to in-frame clones, with some not included. The table shows about 140,000 clones, with around three quarters occurring only once. This sample is drawn from a study of cytomegalovirus exposure and HLA in healthy donors. General study results and limits: Across donors, presence/absence analyses took sequencing depth to be roughly uniform. Most TCRs appeared rarely, but some public TCRs recurred in many donors. Cytomegalovirus-associated TCR beta chains were listed, numbering over 150. Both high specificity and high sensitivity reportedly marked the classifier's diagnosis of cytomegalovirus status.

The clonotype originates from a woman aged 55-70 years in good health and CMV-seropositive. The sample comprised PBMCs. The gene calls are TRBV10-1 and TRBJ2-3; a possible D gene is TRBD2 (6 bases). The DNA of the CDR3 is TGCGCCAGCAGTGAGTCTGGAGGGGTGGATACGCAGTATTTT. This codes for CASSESGGVDTQYF.